This T cell receptor (beta chain) was profiled in a study of memory CD8 T cells in hepatitis C reinfection. The protocol was immunoSEQ multiplex PCR, while the TCRdb copy is restricted to in-frame clones and leaves out a portion. The sample gives approximately 50,000 clones, roughly 91% of which show up once; roughly 1% is in the top ten. Regarding time point: pre-reinfection, 55 to 20 weeks before reinfection detection. No in vitro expansion preceded TCR sequencing of the sorted cells. The Montreal HEPCO cohort supplied donors who inject drugs. With 6 bases clipped from V and 6 bases from J, the junction kept 5 bases outside the gene matches. The CDR3 consists of 12 residues. Germline CDR1 and CDR2: LNHDA and SQIVND (reference sequence).

What was sequenced was naive CD8+ T cells sorted from blood. The source of this sequence is a young man with hepatitis C virus infection. The rearrangement uses TRBV19 and TRBJ2-7; 7 bases line up with TRBD1. Here the CDR3 DNA reads TGTGCCAGTAGCTCAGGGGGTCCCGAGCAGTACTTC. Encoded protein: CASSSGGPEQYF.